This is a list of T cell receptor beta chains from one sample in a study of blood T cell repertoires in COVID-19. Profiling relied on immunoSEQ multiplex PCR, and the TCRdb table lists in-frame clones only, not all of them. The profile shows 300,000 to 450,000 clones, more than 70% of them singletons. The sample consisted of PBMCs or T cells enriched from blood (not recorded which). The receptor source for this set is a man aged 25-45 years who had recovered from COVID-19. Both conserved end residues are part of each CDR3. Each record gives: D gene, V gene, J gene, clone size, CDR3 protein, CDR3 DNA. The D gene is left open where the match is weak. Clone size is shown for a subset of rows, as once, few, many or a class of expanded clone.

d_gene: NA; v_gene: TRBV12-3/TRBV12-4; j_gene: TRBJ2-3; abundance: NA; CDR3aa: CASCRDSTDTQYF; CDR3nt: TGTGCCAGCTGCCGGGACTCCACAGATACGCAGTATTTT
d_gene: TRBD1; v_gene: TRBV19; j_gene: TRBJ1-5; abundance: once; CDR3aa: CASNRQGERQPQHF; CDR3nt: TGTGCCAGTAACCGACAGGGAGAGCGTCAGCCCCAGCATTTT
d_gene: TRBD2; v_gene: TRBV7-7; j_gene: TRBJ2-5; abundance: NA; CDR3aa: CASSSQGFGGRETQYF; CDR3nt: TGTGCTAGCAGCTCCCAAGGTTTCGGGGGGAGAGAGACCCAGTACTTC
d_gene: NA; v_gene: TRBV18; j_gene: TRBJ2-5; abundance: NA; CDR3aa: CASSPNWGEETQYF; CDR3nt: TGTGCCAGCTCACCAAATTGGGGGGAAGAGACCCAGTACTTC
d_gene: NA; v_gene: TRBV6-5; j_gene: TRBJ1-1; abundance: NA; CDR3aa: CASRTPGTEAFF; CDR3nt: TGTGCCAGCAGGACCCCCGGGACTGAAGCTTTCTTT
d_gene: NA; v_gene: TRBV12-5; j_gene: TRBJ1-5; abundance: NA; CDR3aa: CASGLVVSGQPQHF; CDR3nt: TGTGCTAGTGGTTTGGTAGTCTCGGGTCAGCCCCAGCATTTT
d_gene: NA; v_gene: TRBV27; j_gene: TRBJ1-6; abundance: NA; CDR3aa: CASSLLGAGEYSPLHF; CDR3nt: TGTGCCAGCAGTTTACTAGGGGCAGGGGAATATTCACCCCTCCACTTT
d_gene: NA; v_gene: TRBV19; j_gene: TRBJ1-2; abundance: NA; CDR3aa: CASSSTGKTYGYTF; CDR3nt: TGTGCCAGTAGTTCCACAGGGAAGACCTATGGCTACACCTTC
d_gene: NA; v_gene: TRBV5-1; j_gene: TRBJ2-3; abundance: NA; CDR3aa: CASSLEGGTDTQYF; CDR3nt: TGCGCCAGCAGCTTGGAAGGGGGCACAGATACGCAGTATTTT
d_gene: NA; v_gene: TRBV5-1; j_gene: TRBJ2-7; abundance: NA; CDR3aa: CASSPGIGEQYF; CDR3nt: TGCGCCAGCAGCCCAGGGATTGGCGAGCAGTACTTC
d_gene: TRBD1; v_gene: TRBV6-5; j_gene: TRBJ1-1; abundance: NA; CDR3aa: CASSYGGQGDLRKAFF; CDR3nt: TGTGCCAGCAGTTACGGGGGACAGGGGGATCTACGCAAAGCTTTCTTT
d_gene: NA; v_gene: TRBV3-1/TRBV3-2; j_gene: TRBJ1-6; abundance: NA; CDR3aa: CASSQGQGNSPLHF; CDR3nt: TGTGCCAGCAGCCAAGGCCAGGGGAATTCACCCCTCCACTTT
d_gene: NA; v_gene: TRBV4-3; j_gene: TRBJ2-1; abundance: NA; CDR3aa: CASSQAWHPGLRNEQFF; CDR3nt: TGCGCCAGCAGCCAAGCGTGGCACCCCGGACTGCGCAATGAGCAGTTCTTC
d_gene: TRBD2; v_gene: TRBV4-3; j_gene: TRBJ2-1; abundance: NA; CDR3aa: CASSQVTLAGTSYEQFF; CDR3nt: TGCGCCAGCAGCCAAGTCACCCTAGCCGGGACTAGCTATGAGCAGTTCTTC
d_gene: TRBD2; v_gene: TRBV5-1; j_gene: TRBJ2-5; abundance: NA; CDR3aa: CASSPGAGASGGTYQETQYF; CDR3nt: TGCGCCAGCAGCCCTGGAGCAGGAGCTAGCGGGGGAACCTACCAAGAGACCCAGTACTTC
d_gene: NA; v_gene: TRBV20-1; j_gene: TRBJ2-3; abundance: once; CDR3aa: CSAVRGDTQYF; CDR3nt: TGCAGTGCTGTCCGGGGAGATACGCAGTATTTT
d_gene: TRBD1; v_gene: TRBV5-1; j_gene: TRBJ1-1; abundance: NA; CDR3aa: CASSFTGADTEAFF; CDR3nt: TGCGCCAGCAGCTTTACAGGGGCGGACACTGAAGCTTTCTTT
d_gene: NA; v_gene: TRBV11-2; j_gene: TRBJ1-5; abundance: few; CDR3aa: CASSLDGSQASNQPQHF; CDR3nt: TGTGCCAGCAGCTTAGATGGTTCCCAGGCGAGCAATCAGCCCCAGCATTTT
d_gene: NA; v_gene: TRBV20-1; j_gene: TRBJ2-3; abundance: NA; CDR3aa: CSARPLDTQYF; CDR3nt: TGCAGTGCTAGACCTTTGGATACGCAGTATTTT
d_gene: TRBD1; v_gene: TRBV29-1; j_gene: TRBJ2-3; abundance: NA; CDR3aa: CSAIPTGTDTQYF; CDR3nt: TGCAGCGCTATTCCGACAGGGACAGATACGCAGTATTTT
d_gene: NA; v_gene: TRBV5-1; j_gene: TRBJ1-2; abundance: NA; CDR3aa: CASSLPSVGYTF; CDR3nt: TGCGCCAGCAGCTTACCCAGCGTCGGCTACACCTTC
d_gene: TRBD1; v_gene: TRBV3-1/TRBV3-2; j_gene: TRBJ1-2; abundance: few; CDR3aa: CASSRGTGATYGYTF; CDR3nt: TGTGCCAGCAGCCGCGGGACAGGGGCTACCTATGGCTACACCTTC
d_gene: TRBD1; v_gene: TRBV29-1; j_gene: TRBJ1-2; abundance: NA; CDR3aa: CSGSRDSLSDGYTF; CDR3nt: TGCAGCGGGTCCCGGGACAGCCTTTCCGATGGCTACACCTTC
d_gene: NA; v_gene: TRBV18; j_gene: TRBJ2-2; abundance: NA; CDR3aa: CASSSGSGELFF; CDR3nt: TGTGCCAGCTCATCAGGGTCCGGGGAGCTGTTTTTT
d_gene: TRBD1; v_gene: TRBV12-5; j_gene: TRBJ1-4; abundance: NA; CDR3aa: CASGSPPGQVWGKLFF; CDR3nt: TGTGCTAGTGGTTCCCCACCGGGACAGGTGTGGGGAAAACTGTTTTTT
d_gene: NA; v_gene: TRBV5-4; j_gene: TRBJ2-7; abundance: NA; CDR3aa: CASSLVPPGEQYF; CDR3nt: TGTGCCAGCAGCTTGGTTCCCCCGGGCGAGCAGTACTTC
d_gene: TRBD1; v_gene: TRBV27; j_gene: TRBJ2-2; abundance: NA; CDR3aa: CASSLAAGGTGELFF; CDR3nt: TGTGCCAGCAGCCTTGCGGCAGGGGGCACCGGGGAGCTGTTTTTT
d_gene: TRBD1; v_gene: TRBV5-1; j_gene: TRBJ1-4; abundance: NA; CDR3aa: CASSPSGTGNEKLFF; CDR3nt: TGCGCCAGCAGCCCATCCGGGACAGGAAATGAAAAACTGTTTTTT
d_gene: TRBD1; v_gene: TRBV2; j_gene: TRBJ1-5; abundance: few; CDR3aa: CASSGTGRQPQHF; CDR3nt: TGTGCCAGCAGTGGGACAGGGCGGCAGCCCCAGCATTTT
d_gene: NA; v_gene: TRBV30; j_gene: TRBJ2-3; abundance: once; CDR3aa: CAWSVQGGTDTQYF; CDR3nt: TGTGCCTGGAGTGTACAGGGGGGGACAGATACGCAGTATTTT
d_gene: NA; v_gene: TRBV18; j_gene: TRBJ2-7; abundance: once; CDR3aa: CASSPNSLYEQYF; CDR3nt: TGTGCCAGCTCACCAAATTCACTCTACGAGCAGTACTTC
d_gene: NA; v_gene: TRBV30; j_gene: TRBJ2-5; abundance: NA; CDR3aa: CAWSFGGTETQYF; CDR3nt: TGTGCCTGGAGTTTTGGGGGGACAGAGACCCAGTACTTC
d_gene: NA; v_gene: TRBV13; j_gene: TRBJ1-2; abundance: NA; CDR3aa: CASSYGRYGYTF; CDR3nt: TGTGCCAGCAGCTATGGGCGCTATGGCTACACCTTC
d_gene: NA; v_gene: TRBV6-2/TRBV6-3; j_gene: TRBJ1-1; abundance: NA; CDR3aa: CASSFRENTEAFF; CDR3nt: TGTGCCAGCAGTTTCAGGGAGAACACTGAAGCTTTCTTT
d_gene: NA; v_gene: TRBV12-3/TRBV12-4; j_gene: TRBJ1-1; abundance: once; CDR3aa: CASSREQGLDAFF; CDR3nt: TGTGCCAGCAGCCGGGAACAGGGCCTCGACGCTTTCTTT
d_gene: NA; v_gene: TRBV6-5; j_gene: TRBJ2-3; abundance: NA; CDR3aa: CASRAGPITDTQYF; CDR3nt: TGTGCCAGCCGGGCGGGTCCTATCACAGATACGCAGTATTTT
d_gene: NA; v_gene: TRBV4-3; j_gene: TRBJ1-6; abundance: NA; CDR3aa: CASSQGEYMGLRSLHF; CDR3nt: TGCGCCAGCAGCCAAGGCGAATATATGGGCCTAAGATCCCTCCACTTT
d_gene: TRBD1; v_gene: TRBV11-1; j_gene: TRBJ1-2; abundance: NA; CDR3aa: CASSAEAGTAYAGYTF; CDR3nt: TGTGCCAGCAGCGCCGAGGCCGGGACAGCATACGCAGGCTACACCTTC
d_gene: TRBD2; v_gene: TRBV4-2; j_gene: TRBJ2-2; abundance: NA; CDR3aa: CASSLRLAGESNTGELFF; CDR3nt: TGTGCCAGCAGCCTAAGACTAGCGGGGGAATCGAACACCGGGGAGCTGTTTTTT
d_gene: TRBD1; v_gene: TRBV10-2; j_gene: TRBJ2-4; abundance: NA; CDR3aa: CASQGQGVIQYF; CDR3nt: TGCGCCAGCCAGGGACAGGGAGTCATTCAGTACTTC
d_gene: TRBD1; v_gene: TRBV7-9; j_gene: TRBJ2-7; abundance: NA; CDR3aa: CASSLLGQGYHEQYF; CDR3nt: TGTGCCAGCAGCTTACTGGGACAGGGGTACCACGAGCAGTACTTC
d_gene: TRBD1; v_gene: TRBV29-1; j_gene: TRBJ1-2; abundance: NA; CDR3aa: CSVEIKRSTTGEALYGYTF; CDR3nt: TGCAGCGTTGAGATCAAACGATCAACGACAGGGGAGGCCCTCTATGGCTACACCTTC
d_gene: TRBD1; v_gene: TRBV7-7; j_gene: TRBJ2-5; abundance: NA; CDR3aa: CASSIGWRGQGFQETQYF; CDR3nt: TGTGCCAGCAGCATAGGGTGGAGAGGACAGGGGTTCCAAGAGACCCAGTACTTC
d_gene: NA; v_gene: TRBV19; j_gene: TRBJ1-1; abundance: NA; CDR3aa: CASSRRGLTEAFF; CDR3nt: TGTGCCAGTAGCAGACGGGGACTCACTGAAGCTTTCTTT
d_gene: NA; v_gene: TRBV25-1; j_gene: TRBJ2-5; abundance: NA; CDR3aa: CASSEYKIQETQYF; CDR3nt: TGTGCCAGCAGTGAATATAAAATACAAGAGACCCAGTACTTC
d_gene: NA; v_gene: TRBV27; j_gene: TRBJ1-1; abundance: NA; CDR3aa: CASSVTVNTEAFF; CDR3nt: TGTGCCAGCAGTGTGACAGTGAACACTGAAGCTTTCTTT
d_gene: NA; v_gene: TRBV5-4; j_gene: TRBJ1-3; abundance: NA; CDR3aa: CASSLGGNTIYF; CDR3nt: TGTGCCAGCAGCTTGGGGGGCAACACCATATATTTT
d_gene: NA; v_gene: TRBV19; j_gene: TRBJ1-2; abundance: few; CDR3aa: CASSIIGARGYTF; CDR3nt: TGTGCCAGTAGTATCATTGGGGCGCGAGGCTACACCTTC
d_gene: NA; v_gene: TRBV5-1; j_gene: TRBJ1-1; abundance: NA; CDR3aa: CASRTTENTEAFF; CDR3nt: TGCGCCAGCAGAACGACAGAGAACACTGAAGCTTTCTTT
d_gene: NA; v_gene: TRBV11-2; j_gene: TRBJ2-7; abundance: NA; CDR3aa: CASSFLSVSIHEQYF; CDR3nt: TGTGCCAGCAGCTTCTTGAGCGTCTCGATCCACGAGCAGTACTTC
d_gene: NA; v_gene: TRBV29-1; j_gene: TRBJ1-2; abundance: NA; CDR3aa: CSVAQNYGYTF; CDR3nt: TGCAGCGTTGCGCAGAACTATGGCTACACCTTC
d_gene: TRBD1; v_gene: TRBV5-1; j_gene: TRBJ1-2; abundance: NA; CDR3aa: CASSPGQTFSGYTF; CDR3nt: TGCGCCAGCAGCCCGGGACAGACTTTTAGCGGCTACACCTTC
d_gene: TRBD1; v_gene: TRBV5-6; j_gene: TRBJ1-5; abundance: few; CDR3aa: CASSQKDRRNQPQHF; CDR3nt: TGTGCCAGCAGCCAAAAGGACAGGCGCAATCAGCCCCAGCATTTT
d_gene: TRBD2; v_gene: TRBV7-3; j_gene: TRBJ2-5; abundance: NA; CDR3aa: CASSSSGGAGRETQYF; CDR3nt: TGTGCCAGCAGCTCGAGCGGGGGGGCCGGTCGCGAGACCCAGTACTTC
d_gene: NA; v_gene: TRBV19; j_gene: TRBJ2-7; abundance: NA; CDR3aa: CASSTTPTGYEQYF; CDR3nt: TGTGCCAGTAGTACTACCCCAACAGGGTACGAGCAGTACTTC
d_gene: TRBD2; v_gene: TRBV9; j_gene: TRBJ2-3; abundance: NA; CDR3aa: CASSGKAGGFDTQYF; CDR3nt: TGTGCCAGCAGCGGGAAGGCGGGGGGGTTCGATACGCAGTATTTT
d_gene: TRBD2; v_gene: TRBV11-3; j_gene: TRBJ2-1; abundance: NA; CDR3aa: CASSYGTNNEQFF; CDR3nt: TGTGCCAGCAGCTATGGGACTAACAATGAGCAGTTCTTC
d_gene: TRBD1; v_gene: TRBV10-3; j_gene: TRBJ2-7; abundance: NA; CDR3aa: CAISGGQDSPYEQYF; CDR3nt: TGTGCCATCAGTGGGGGACAGGATTCCCCCTACGAGCAGTACTTC
d_gene: TRBD2; v_gene: TRBV5-1; j_gene: TRBJ2-7; abundance: NA; CDR3aa: CASSLLSSTRTGGYEQYF; CDR3nt: TGCGCCAGCAGCCTCTTAAGTTCGACGAGGACGGGAGGCTACGAGCAGTACTTC